The 19 T cell receptor beta chains in this list originate from one sample, sequenced in a study of OX40 agonist ivuxolimab in advanced cancers. Using immunoSEQ multiplex PCR, the repertoire was profiled, and TCRdb retains in-frame clones only, with some absent. Among tens of thousands of clones listed, 75% to 80% were seen once. The sample consisted of CD4+ or CD8+ T cells sorted from blood, taken in a trial of the OX40 agonist ivuxolimab. The receptors come from an adult with an advanced solid tumor such as melanoma, head and neck, liver or kidney cancer.

J is TRBJ2-1 and V is TRBV9, with D perhaps TRBD1 (6 bases). Trimming left V 2 bases short and J 8 bases short, with 14 bases between. This CDR3 region has 14 residues. Per the germline V gene, CDR1 is SGDLS and CDR2 is YYNGEE. CDR3 loop: CASSVTPEGDEQFF. In DNA form, the CDR3 reads TGTGCCAGCAGCGTGACTCCTGAGGGGGATGAGCAGTTCTTC.

The rearrangement links TRBV11-2 to TRBJ1-1, with D possibly being TRBD1 (6 bases). The CDR3 length is 15 residues. V was trimmed by 4 bases and J by 1 base, leaving 13 bases between them. Germline CDR1 is SGHAT and CDR2 is FQNNGV. This CDR3 reads CASSSRGGPNTEAFF. For the CDR3, the DNA is TGTGCCAGCAGCTCAAGGGGGGGGCCGAACACTGAAGCTTTCTTT.

In regard to this clone: The junction departs from germline at one end; a sequencing error may be responsible. V usage is TRBV5-4 and J usage is TRBJ1-2; D unresolved. This CDR3 contains 14 residues. CDR1 is SGHNT, CDR2 YYREEE, per germline (reference sequence). CDR3 residues: CASSLWGANHGYTF. In nucleotides, the CDR3 is TGTGCCAGCAGCTTATGGGGAGCTAACCATGGCTACACCTTC.

The sample holds one count of this clone. This chain uses TRBV6-1 with TRBJ1-1; 9 positions match TRBD1. There are 12 residues in the CDR3. CDR1 and CDR2 from the germline V gene are MNHNS and SASEGT. Trimming cost V 10 bases and J 2 bases; bases outside gene matches: 2. CDR3 residues: CATGQGNTEAFF. The CDR3 bases are TGTGCCACGGGACAGGGAAACACTGAAGCTTTCTTT.

The chain couples TRBV5-4 to TRBJ2-7; TRBD2 is a possible D gene (7 bases). Germline V lookup: CDR1 SGHNT, CDR2 YYREEE (reference sequence). The CDR3 sequence is 16 residues long. V lost 4 bases, J lost 0 bases, and 17 bases lay in between. The CDR3 protein is CASSRGRGGPSYEQYF. The CDR3 DNA reads TGTGCCAGCAGCCGGGGTAGGGGGGGCCCCTCCTACGAGCAGTACTTC.

The chain uses TRBV7-9 and TRBJ1-3; 7 bases line up with TRBD1. Germline trimming cut 5 bases from V and 0 bases from J; bases unmatched to any gene: 10. Per the germline V gene, CDR1 is SEHNR and CDR2 is FQNEAQ (reference sequence). The CDR3 spans 17 residues. In nucleotides, the CDR3 is TGTGCCAGCAGCCCCTTGGGACAGCCCAACTCTGGAAACACCATATATTTT. Its protein product is CASSPLGQPNSGNTIYF.

The chain has TRBV7-2 and TRBJ1-6, with D possibly TRBD1 on 6 matching bases. The CDR3 contains 15 residues. CDR1 SGHTA and CDR2 FQGNSA come from the germline V gene. V lost 5 bases and J lost 8, with 16 bases in between. In DNA, the CDR3 is TGTGCCAGCAGCGCTCACAGGGTTACAGATTCACCCCTCCACTTT. This encodes CASSAHRVTDSPLHF.

This clone was seen just once. The gene calls are TRBV6-5 and TRBJ2-7, with 7 bases matching TRBD2. Losses at the gene ends were 6 bases for V and 0 bases for J; bases not matched to a gene: 5. The CDR3 extends over 14 amino acids. Germline CDR1 is MNHEY and CDR2 is SVGAGI. In DNA, the CDR3 is TGTGCCAGCAGGGTAGCGGGCCTCTCCTACGAGCAGTACTTC. It encodes CASRVAGLSYEQYF.

In this sample, this clone turned up a few times. The chain employs TRBV5-1 and TRBJ2-1; no clear D. Germline CDR1 SGHRS, CDR2 YFSETQ. The CDR3 sequence is 13 residues long. Trimming cost V 0 bases and J 10 bases, with 11 bases left between them. The CDR3 nucleotides read TGCGCCAGCAGCTTGGCTACGGATGGCGAGCAGTTCTTC. The encoded protein is CASSLATDGEQFF.

This chain joins TRBV19 and TRBJ2-3; TRBD2 matches at 7 bases. V was pared by 2 bases and J by 0 bases, with 17 bases of the junction left unmatched. The CDR3 runs to 20 residues. CDR1 and CDR2 from the germline V gene are LNHDA and SQIVND (reference sequence). This CDR3 is CASSIKMGGSHYPSTDTQYF. The CDR3 DNA follows: TGTGCCAGTAGTATAAAAATGGGCGGGAGCCACTACCCGAGCACAGATACGCAGTATTTT.

V and J are TRBV28 and TRBJ1-1; the match to TRBD1 covers 7 bases. There are 12 residues in the CDR3. The ends lost 8 bases at V and 9 bases at J; junction bases unmatched: 9. CDR1 MDHEN and CDR2 SYDVKM come from the germline V gene. CDR3 loop: CASGQAEFKAFF. CDR3 sequence (DNA): TGTGCCAGCGGACAGGCCGAATTCAAAGCTTTCTTT.

V gene TRBV5-1 combines with J gene TRBJ1-3, with 8 bases fitting TRBD1. Unmatched junction bases numbered 4, after V lost 5 bases and J lost 0 bases. The CDR3 has 15 amino acids. From germline, CDR1 is SGHRS and CDR2 YFSETQ. CDR3 nucleotide sequence: TGCGCCAGCAGACTGGACAGGGTCTCTGGAAACACCATATATTTT. This codes for CASRLDRVSGNTIYF.

This sequence joins TRBV7-9 and TRBJ2-3; 7 bases line up with TRBD2. V was clipped by 1 base and J by 3 bases; unmatched bases: 7. The CDR3 consists of 16 residues. Per the germline V gene, CDR1 is SEHNR and CDR2 is FQNEAQ (reference sequence). The CDR3 sequence: CASSLDVGGRTDTQYF. The CDR3 DNA is TGTGCCAGCAGCTTAGATGTGGGAGGGAGAACAGATACGCAGTATTTT.

This clone has only a few counts. This chain joins TRBV10-3 and TRBJ2-7; D perhaps matches TRBD2 (6 bases). This CDR3 is 12 amino acids long. Trimming cost V 8 bases and J 4 bases, with 12 bases left between them. The germline V gene has CDR1 ENHRY and CDR2 SYGVKD. The CDR3 nucleotides are TGTGCCATCGGGACTCAGGGTTACGAGCAGTACTTC. Protein: CAIGTQGYEQYF.

The V and J genes are TRBV5-4 and TRBJ2-7, with D perhaps TRBD1 (6 bases). CDR1 is SGHNT and CDR2 is YYREEE in the germline V gene (reference sequence). The CDR3 is made up of 15 amino acids. V lost 0 bases and J 4 bases, leaving 14 bases between the germline ends. CDR3 loop: CASSLGQDPAYEQYF. The CDR3 DNA follows: TGTGCCAGCAGCTTGGGACAGGACCCCGCGTACGAGCAGTACTTC.

This clone was seen a few times. The chain uses TRBV2 and TRBJ2-1; D possibly corresponds to TRBD2 (5 bases). The CDR3 sequence is 13 residues long. Trimming shortened V by 7 bases and J by 6 bases, and 13 bases separated the two germline ends. Germline V gene lookup returns CDR1 SNHLY and CDR2 FYNNEI. CDR3 DNA sequence: TGTGCCAGCACCTCGGGGTTAACCAATGAGCAGTTCTTC. This encodes CASTSGLTNEQFF.

This chain uses TRBV6-4 with TRBJ2-3, with a possible D match to TRBD2 (6 bases). The CDR3 is 14 amino acids. Trimming removed 2 bases at V and 3 bases at J, with 9 bases between. Germline V gene sequence: CDR1 MRHNA, CDR2 SNTAGT. In DNA, the CDR3 is TGTGCCAGCAGTGACGGGAGGAGGACAGATACGCAGTATTTT. It codes for CASSDGRRTDTQYF.

J is TRBJ1-4 and V is TRBV15; TRBD1 might be the D (6 bases). CDR3 length equals 18 residues. Trimming left V 0 bases short and J 8 bases short, with 22 bases between. CDR1 LNHNV and CDR2 YYDKDF come from the germline V gene (reference sequence). CDR3 sequence (DNA): TGTGCCACCAGCAGAGATCGGGCGGGGCGGGGGCGCCGGGAAAAACTGTTTTTT. It codes for CATSRDRAGRGRREKLFF.

V is TRBV11-2 and J is TRBJ1-5; D gene ambiguous. The CDR3 loop spans 13 amino acids. Germline V lookup: CDR1 SGHAT, CDR2 FQNNGV. V dropped 0 bases and J dropped 5 bases, with 5 bases sitting between them. This CDR3 is CASSLDPHQPQHF. CDR3 coding DNA: TGTGCCAGCAGCTTAGATCCCCATCAGCCCCAGCATTTT.